The 7 T cell receptor beta chains below all came from one sample that was sequenced in a study of blood T cell repertoires in COVID-19. Generated by immunoSEQ multiplex PCR, the TCRdb table keeps only in-frame clones and is missing some. Of roughly 100,000 clones listed, more than 80% are singletons. The sample was peripheral blood. The receptors originated from a woman aged 60 to 75 with acute or convalescent COVID-19.

This CDR3 is CASSQEQGIGGEKLFF. The CDR3 DNA reads as TGCGCCAGCAGCCAAGAACAGGGAATCGGTGGTGAAAAACTGTTTTTT. This chain connects TRBV4-1 to TRBJ1-4, with D perhaps TRBD1 (6 bases). Trimming removed 0 bases at V and 7 bases at J, with 15 bases between. This CDR3 region has 16 residues. Germline lookup yields CDR1 MGHRA and CDR2 YSYEKL.

The rearrangement joins TRBV15 to TRBJ1-4; 9 positions agree with TRBD1. CDR1 and CDR2 (germline): LNHNV, YYDKDF (reference sequence). J was trimmed by 8 bases and V by 5 bases; bases with no gene match: 12. There are 16 residues in the CDR3. As DNA, the CDR3 is TGTGCCACCAGCGGACAGGGGAGGTCGGCTCAGGAAAAACTGTTTTTT. Its protein product is CATSGQGRSAQEKLFF.

Only one count was recorded for this clone. This CDR3 reads CASSRTGGSNQPQHF. In DNA, the CDR3 is TGTGCCAGCAGCCGGACAGGGGGTTCCAATCAGCCCCAGCATTTT. The chain links TRBV28 to TRBJ1-5; 10 bases match TRBD1. V shed 6 bases and J 3 bases; nucleotides not matched to a gene: 5. Looked up from germline, CDR1 is MDHEN and CDR2 is SYDVKM. This CDR3 has 15 amino acids.

The V and J genes are TRBV27 and TRBJ2-3, with TRBD2 matching over 8 bases. The CDR3 is 14 amino acids. With 0 bases clipped from V and 13 bases from J, the junction kept 9 bases outside the gene matches. Germline V gene data show CDR1 as MNHEY and CDR2 as SMNVEV (reference sequence). The CDR3 loop is CASSLSLIAGYEYF. CDR3 sequence (DNA): TGTGCCAGCAGTTTATCCCTCATAGCGGGGTACGAGTATTTT.

The genes are TRBV7-9 and TRBJ2-3; the match to TRBD1 covers 8 bases. V lost 4 bases to trimming and J lost 2 bases; unmatched junction nucleotides: 14. CDR1 SEHNR and CDR2 FQNEAQ come from the germline V gene (reference sequence). This CDR3 comprises 18 residues. The CDR3 loop reads CASSSDRAGGFFTDTQYF. The CDR3 DNA follows: TGTGCCAGCAGCTCCGACCGCGCAGGGGGCTTTTTCACAGATACGCAGTATTTT. Full variable domain (outside the CDR3, taken from reference TRBV7-9 and TRBJ2-3): DTGVSQNPRHKITKRGQNVTFRCDPISEHNRLYWYRQTLGQGPEFLTYFQNEAQLEKSRLLSDRFSAERPKGSFSTLEIQRTEQGDSAMYLCASSSDRAGGFFTDTQYFGPGTRLTVL.

The chain combines TRBV2 with TRBJ1-3; TRBD1 aligns across 7 bases. The CDR3 is made up of 17 amino acids. The germline gives CDR1 SNHLY, CDR2 FYNNEI. The trim removed 4 bases at V and 0 bases at J, leaving 9 bases unmatched. The CDR3 DNA reads as TGTGCCAGCAGTGGGGTCGAGGGACAGAGCTCTGGAAACACCATATATTTT. Residues: CASSGVEGQSSGNTIYF.

The chain carries TRBV4-2 and TRBJ2-1, with D uncertain. V was shortened by 0 bases and J by 8 bases, with 14 bases between the two germline ends. CDR1 is LGHNA and CDR2 is YNFKEQ in the germline V gene. The CDR3 totals 15 residues. The CDR3 region has the DNA TGTGCCAGCAGCCAAGATCAAGGAGTCCGGGATGAGCAGTTCTTC. Translation gives CASSQDQGVRDEQFF.